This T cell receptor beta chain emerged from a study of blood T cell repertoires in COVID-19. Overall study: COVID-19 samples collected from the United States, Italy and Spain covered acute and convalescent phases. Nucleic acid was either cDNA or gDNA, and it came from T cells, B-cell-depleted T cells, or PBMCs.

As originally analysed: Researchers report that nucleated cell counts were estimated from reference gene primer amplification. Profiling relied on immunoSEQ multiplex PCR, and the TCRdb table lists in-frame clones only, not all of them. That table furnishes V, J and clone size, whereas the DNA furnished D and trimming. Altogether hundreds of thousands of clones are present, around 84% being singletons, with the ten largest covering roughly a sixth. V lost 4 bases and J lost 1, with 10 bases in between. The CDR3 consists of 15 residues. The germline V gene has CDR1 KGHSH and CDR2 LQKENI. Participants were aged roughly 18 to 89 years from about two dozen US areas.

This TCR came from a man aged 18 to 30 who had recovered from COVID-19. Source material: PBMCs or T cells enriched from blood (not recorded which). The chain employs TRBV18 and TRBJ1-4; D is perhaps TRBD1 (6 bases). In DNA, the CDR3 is TGTGCCAGCTCACTGACAGGTCAAACTAATGAAAAACTGTTTTTT. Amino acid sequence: CASSLTGQTNEKLFF.